These 4 T cell receptor beta chains share one sample of origin, sequenced in a study of blood T cell repertoires in COVID-19. Repertoires were generated with immunoSEQ multiplex PCR, while TCRdb's copy carries only in-frame clones and drops some. This table has approximately 180,000 clones, 82% appearing once. Sequenced input: peripheral blood. The receptors were gathered from a woman in her 70s with acute or convalescent COVID-19.

The V gene is TRBV6-5, the J gene TRBJ1-2; possible D gene TRBD1, 6 bases. The germline CDR1 and CDR2 sequences are MNHEY and SVGAGI. This CDR3 contains 14 residues. V gave up 6 bases and J gave up 0 bases, with 11 bases separating them. CDR3 amino acids: CASSRDKTNYGYTF. The CDR3 bases are TGTGCCAGCAGCCGGGACAAAACTAACTATGGCTACACCTTC.

The V gene is TRBV19, the J gene TRBJ1-2; weak D call: TRBD1 (6 bases). The V gene's germline CDR1 is LNHDA and CDR2 SQIVND (reference sequence). CDR3 length equals 13 residues. Trimming removed 8 bases from V and 2 bases from J, with 12 bases in between. CDR3 region: CASSRGKNYGYTF. The CDR3 bases are TGTGCCAGTTCTAGGGGGAAGAACTATGGCTACACCTTC.

The V gene is TRBV6-2 or TRBV6-3, the J gene TRBJ2-7; 8 bases match TRBD1. This CDR3 region has 16 residues. Germline values: CDR1 MNHEY, CDR2 SVGEGT. V was pared by 4 bases and J by 3 bases, with 11 bases of the junction left unmatched. This chain's CDR3 is CASSLGSAGGGYEQYF. CDR3 DNA: TGTGCCAGCAGTTTGGGATCGGCAGGGGGCGGCTACGAGCAGTACTTC.

In this sample, this clone turned up once. V and J are TRBV5-8 and TRBJ2-1, with 8 bases that match TRBD2. The V gene's germline CDR1 is SGHTS and CDR2 YDEGEE. J lost 6 bases, V lost 0 bases, and 5 bases had no gene match. This CDR3 has 15 residues. CDR3 sequence reads: CASSLAGGFPNEQFF. As DNA, the CDR3 is TGTGCCAGCAGCTTGGCGGGGGGGTTCCCCAATGAGCAGTTCTTC.